Listed below are T cell receptor beta chains from one sample, sequenced in a study of CD8+CD57+ T cells in acquired aplastic anemia. TCRdb reprocessed the reads with MiXCR, giving one entry per CDR3 protein. The sample has approximately 81,000 distinct CDR3 sequences, approximately 45% seen once. The source material was sorted CD4+, CD8+, or CD8+CD57+ T cells (not recorded which) from PBMCs. These receptors came from a human donor in good health, serving as a control. Both conserved end residues are part of each CDR3. The order of the fields is V gene, clone size, J gene, D gene, CDR3 protein, CDR3 DNA. A D gene is named only where the DNA matches it firmly. Clone size is shown for a subset of rows, as once, few, many or a class of expanded clone.

>TRBV5-8|many|TRBJ1-5|-
CASSLFTGNQPQHF
TGTGCCAGCAGCTTGTTTACAGGGAATCAGCCCCAGCATTTT
>TRBV29-1|-|TRBJ1-1|-
CSVGERTNTEAFF
TGCAGCGTTGGCGAGAGAACAAACACTGAAGCTTTCTTT
>TRBV4-1|-|TRBJ1-1|-
CASSQDLGTQKSVMNTEAFF
TGCGCCAGCAGCCAAGATTTAGGGACACAGAAAAGCGTGATGAACACTGAAGCTTTCTTT
>TRBV24-1|-|TRBJ2-1|TRBD2
CATSDRLAAHNKQLF
TGTGCCACCAGTGATAGACTAGCGGCCCACAATAAGCAGCTCTTC
>TRBV19|-|TRBJ2-7|TRBD1
CASKRGQGAREQYF
TGTGCCAGTAAGAGGGGACAGGGGGCGCGCGAGCAGTACTTC
>TRBV29-1|many|TRBJ2-1|-
CSAGDEQFF
TGCAGCGCCGGGGATGAGCAGTTCTTC
>TRBV5-1|many|TRBJ2-7|TRBD2
CASSLLAAEQYF
TGCGCCAGCAGCTTGCTAGCGGCCGAGCAGTACTTC
>TRBV2|-|TRBJ2-7|-
CASSAQGPSYEQYF
TGTGCCAGCAGTGCTCAGGGGCCCTCCTACGAGCAGTACTTC
>TRBV29-1|-|TRBJ1-2|TRBD1
CSVGTANLYGYTF
TGCAGCGTCGGGACAGCGAACCTCTATGGCTACACCTTC
>TRBV6-5|-|TRBJ2-6|-
CASSYHSGANVLTF
TGTGCCAGCAGTTACCACTCTGGGGCCAACGTCCTGACTTTC
>TRBV13|many|TRBJ2-7|-
CASSSDRDGHEQYF
TGTGCCAGCAGCTCTGATAGGGACGGCCACGAGCAGTACTTC
>TRBV20-1|many|TRBJ1-1|-
CSASRDMNAEAFF
TGCAGTGCTAGTCGGGACATGAACGCTGAAGCTTTCTTT
>TRBV20-1|few|TRBJ2-3|-
CSARSRTVKATDTQYF
TGCAGTGCTAGATCCAGGACAGTGAAGGCCACAGATACGCAGTATTTT
>TRBV25-1|-|TRBJ2-2|TRBD1
CASATSGQGWTGELFF
TGTGCCAGCGCCACAAGTGGACAGGGTTGGACCGGGGAGCTGTTTTTT
>TRBV11-2|-|TRBJ2-1|-
CASSLDKGHYNEQFF
TGTGCCAGCAGCTTAGATAAAGGACATTACAATGAGCAGTTCTTC
>TRBV10-3|few|TRBJ2-1|-
CAIRDSGRPHNEQFF
TGTGCCATCAGGGACTCCGGCCGACCGCACAATGAGCAGTTCTTC
>TRBV25-1|-|TRBJ2-3|-
CARAPGFQRDTQYF
TGTGCTAGAGCCCCCGGGTTTCAGCGCGATACGCAGTATTTT
>TRBV5-5|few|TRBJ1-1|-
CASSLSGDTEAFF
TGTGCCAGCAGCTTAAGCGGGGACACTGAAGCTTTCTTT
>TRBV11-2|once|TRBJ2-1|-
CASSLLEDSKPLRDEQFF
TGTGCCAGCAGCTTATTAGAGGACAGCAAGCCCTTAAGGGATGAGCAGTTCTTC
>TRBV5-5|many|TRBJ2-7|-
CASSLRLAPVGEQYF
TGTGCCAGCAGCTTGAGGCTAGCCCCGGTGGGCGAGCAGTACTTC
>TRBV6-1|-|TRBJ2-7|-
CASSVVAGELGEQYF
TGTGCCAGCAGTGTGGTGGCAGGGGAACTAGGCGAGCAGTACTTC
>TRBV13|-|TRBJ2-1|-
CATSWTEREHEQFF
TGTGCCACCAGCTGGACGGAAAGGGAACATGAGCAGTTCTTC
>TRBV6-1|-|TRBJ1-1|-
CASNKGRTEAFF
TGTGCCAGCAACAAGGGCCGAACTGAAGCTTTCTTT
>TRBV6-4|few|TRBJ1-2|TRBD1
CAGSLTTGDGYTF
TGTGCCGGCAGCCTTACCACAGGGGATGGCTACACCTTC
>TRBV19|few|TRBJ1-6|TRBD1
CASSRRDSFDYNPPLHF
TGTGCCAGTAGTAGGAGGGACAGCTTCGACTATAATCCACCCCTCCACTTT
>TRBV6-5|-|TRBJ2-5|-
CASSYLQREETQYF
TGTGCCAGCAGTTATCTACAGCGAGAAGAGACCCAGTACTTC
>TRBV5-4|many|TRBJ2-7|TRBD2
CASSLERGADEQYF
TGTGCCAGCAGCTTGGAGCGGGGGGCGGATGAGCAGTACTTC
>TRBV29-1|-|TRBJ1-1|TRBD1
CSVGQTNTEAFF
TGCAGCGTGGGACAGACGAACACTGAAGCTTTCTTT
>TRBV25-1|many|TRBJ2-3|TRBD2
CASSPRLAGTTDTQYF
TGTGCCAGCAGCCCAAGACTAGCGGGGACTACAGATACGCAGTATTTT
>TRBV10-3|many|TRBJ2-3|-
CASSEGTSTDTQYF
TGTGCCAGCAGTGAGGGGACGAGCACAGATACGCAGTATTTT
>TRBV24-1|-|TRBJ2-2|TRBD1
CATSELQGGAGELFF
TGTGCCACCAGTGAGTTACAGGGGGGAGCCGGGGAGCTGTTTTTT
>TRBV7-9|many|TRBJ1-1|-
CASSSREGTGAMNTEAFF
TGTGCCAGCAGCTCCAGGGAAGGGACGGGCGCAATGAACACTGAAGCTTTCTTT
>TRBV27|-|TRBJ2-1|-
CASSLRDPRNEQFF
TGTGCCAGCAGTTTACGGGATCCTAGAAATGAGCAGTTCTTC
>TRBV19|many|TRBJ2-3|TRBD2
CASSIDLPLAPSTDTQYF
TGTGCCAGTAGTATAGACCTCCCACTAGCGCCGAGCACAGATACGCAGTATTTT
>TRBV2|-|TRBJ2-3|TRBD2
CASSYQASGFNTQYF
TGTGCCAGCAGTTACCAGGCTAGCGGTTTTAATACGCAGTATTTT
>TRBV6-1|-|TRBJ1-2|-
CASSEMGGSGGYTF
TGTGCCAGCAGTGAAATGGGGGGATCAGGTGGCTACACCTTC
>TRBV6-1|many|TRBJ1-1|-
CASMEVYREAFF
TGTGCCAGCATGGAAGTCTACAGGGAAGCTTTCTTT
>TRBV15|many|TRBJ1-2|-
CATSRDRQGRSGYTF
TGTGCCACCAGCAGAGATCGGCAGGGGAGGTCTGGCTACACCTTC
>TRBV5-4|few|TRBJ2-1|-
CASSLSGAGLGTYNEQFF
TGTGCCAGCAGCTTGTCCGGGGCGGGGCTGGGGACCTACAATGAGCAGTTCTTC
>TRBV2|many|TRBJ2-3|TRBD2
CASRGLAGAGDTQYF
TGTGCCAGCAGAGGACTAGCGGGAGCGGGTGATACGCAGTATTTT
>TRBV6-5|many|TRBJ2-7|-
CASSYGPEQYF
TGTGCCAGCAGTTACGGGCCCGAGCAGTACTTC
>TRBV30|few|TRBJ1-2|-
CALYRDGLNYGYTF
TGTGCCTTGTATCGGGACGGCCTTAACTATGGCTACACCTTC